Shown below are 14 T cell receptor beta chains from a single sample sequenced in a study of blood T cells in healthy people across ages. A second about 7 to 11 cycle PCR used barcoded and J-beta primers. TCRdb reprocessed the 5' RACE reads via MiXCR and lists one record per CDR3 protein. In the table there are roughly 1,300,000 distinct CDR3 sequences, 55% to 75% of which are singletons. The specimen was blood. The receptors derive from a man aged 18 to 35 in good health.

The chain recombines TRBV11-2 with TRBJ1-1; 9 bases line up with TRBD1. The V gene end was trimmed by 4 bases and the J gene end by 2 bases; junction bases not matched to a gene: 2. Germline-derived CDR1 and CDR2 are SGHAT and FQNNGV. The length of the CDR3 is 14 residues. The DNA of the CDR3 is TGTGCCAGCAGCTATACAGGGGGCAACACTGAAGCTTTCTTT. Translation: CASSYTGGNTEAFF.

The J gene is TRBJ2-3, the V gene TRBV20-1; 8 bases are a match to TRBD1. In germline, CDR1 is DFQATT, CDR2 SNEGSKA (reference sequence). Trimming at V came to 6 bases and at J to 5 bases, leaving 7 bases not matched to a gene. This CDR3 is 13 amino acids long. The CDR3 region has the DNA TGCAGTGCCACTGGACAGGGAGGAGATACGCAGTATTTT. The encoded protein is CSATGQGGDTQYF.

The rearrangement uses TRBV27 and TRBJ1-1; 7 nucleotides match TRBD1. V lost 5 bases, J lost 4 bases, and 10 bases stayed unmatched. The CDR3 has 15 amino acids. Per the germline V gene, CDR1 is MNHEY and CDR2 is SMNVEV (reference sequence). This CDR3 reads CASSTQGFYGTEAFF. The CDR3 DNA reads TGTGCCAGCAGTACACAGGGGTTTTATGGCACTGAAGCTTTCTTT.

The chain carries TRBV4-3 and TRBJ1-2, with D possibly matching TRBD1 (6 bases). This CDR3 spans 16 amino acids. Trimming cost V 0 bases and J 4 bases, with 15 bases left between them. Looked up from germline, CDR1 is LGHNA and CDR2 is YSLEER. The CDR3 loop reads CASSQDTSGVRYGYTF. DNA of the CDR3: TGCGCCAGCAGCCAAGATACGTCAGGGGTTCGCTATGGCTACACCTTC.

CDR3 nucleotide sequence: TGCAGCGTAGGGAACTACTACGAGCAGTACTTC. The encoded protein is CSVGNYYEQYF. The chain combines TRBV29-1 with TRBJ2-7; no firm D call. The V end was cut by 6 bases, the J end by 3 bases, with 9 bases between. This CDR3 is built from 11 residues. Germline CDR1 is SQVTM and CDR2 is ANQGSEA.

V and J are TRBV7-2 and TRBJ2-7; D is possibly TRBD1 or TRBD2 (7 bases each). Looked up from germline, CDR1 is SGHTA and CDR2 is FQGNSA. CDR3 length: 14 amino acids. Between the trimmed V and J ends, which lost 5 bases and 6 bases, there was a span of 17 bases. CDR3: CASSPRGGVREQYF. The CDR3 DNA sequence: TGTGCCAGCAGCCCCAGGGGGGGGGTTCGCGAGCAGTACTTC.

The CDR3 region is CASSAEGRVSGNTIYF. The CDR3 DNA reads TGTGCCAGCAGCGCCGAGGGGAGGGTGTCTGGAAACACCATATATTTT. This sequence joins TRBV4-2 and TRBJ1-3, with D perhaps TRBD1 (5 bases). The CDR3 totals 16 residues. Deletions cut 5 bases from V and 1 base from J, with 15 bases between. Germline V gene lookup returns CDR1 LGHNA and CDR2 YNFKEQ.

The V and J genes are TRBV27 and TRBJ2-2, with D perhaps TRBD2 (6 bases). The ends were cut back, 3 bases at V and 4 bases at J, with 15 bases in the middle. Looked up from germline, CDR1 is MNHEY and CDR2 is SMNVEV (reference sequence). This CDR3 is 16 amino acids long. As DNA, the CDR3 is TGTGCCAGCAGTTTGGTACTAGCCGTGGGCACCGGGGAGCTGTTTTTT. This encodes CASSLVLAVGTGELFF.

CDR3 in DNA: TGTGCCAGCAGTTTAGAGCTAGCGGGAGGCGGAGACGAGCAGTACTTC. Amino acids: CASSLELAGGGDEQYF. This rearrangement joins TRBV12-3 or TRBV12-4 to TRBJ2-5; 11 bases fit TRBD2. The J call may be incorrect, as the DNA end agrees better with TRBJ2-7. This CDR3 has 16 amino acids.

The chain couples TRBV4-1 to TRBJ2-5, with 9 bases identical to TRBD1. Germline CDR1 is MGHRA and CDR2 is YSYEKL. The CDR3 has 14 amino acids. The V gene end was trimmed by 1 base and the J gene end by 11 bases; junction bases not matched to a gene: 8. The CDR3 DNA sequence: TGCGCCAGCAGCCAAGTACAGGGGGCTTGGGAGCAGTACTTC. Protein: CASSQVQGAWEQYF.

CDR3 protein: CASSPSGNRGYTF. In DNA, the CDR3 is TGTGCCAGCAGCCCGTCAGGGAACAGGGGCTACACCTTC. The chain combines TRBV3-1 with TRBJ1-2; maybe TRBD1 (5 bases). The CDR3 loop spans 13 amino acids. Germline CDR1 and CDR2: LGHDT and YNNKEL (reference sequence). The V and J ends lost 4 bases and 8 bases respectively, with 14 bases between them.

V usage is TRBV12-3 or TRBV12-4 and J usage is TRBJ2-7; TRBD1 or TRBD2 may be the D gene (5 bases each). The CDR3 totals 16 residues. V lost 3 bases to trimming and J lost 3 bases, with 18 bases between them. This CDR3 reads CASSLRGPGTDYEQYF. Written as DNA, the CDR3 is TGTGCCAGCAGTTTGAGGGGTCCGGGGACCGACTACGAGCAGTACTTC.

The genes are TRBV5-6 and TRBJ2-5; TRBD2 might be the D (6 bases). CDR3 length: 17 amino acids. V shed 1 base and J shed 5 bases, with 21 bases lying between them. Germline CDR1 is SGHDT and CDR2 is YYEEEE. DNA for the CDR3: TGTGCCAGCAGCTTGTTATTTGGGGGGTTTCGTTGGGAGACCCAGTACTTC. This translates into CASSLLFGGFRWETQYF.

This chain connects TRBV7-9 to TRBJ2-5; 8 nucleotides agree with TRBD2. The J call may not be correct, given that the DNA end is closer to TRBJ2-7. The germline CDR1 and CDR2 sequences are SEHNR and FQNEAQ (reference sequence). This CDR3 is built from 15 residues. The CDR3 here is CASSPTGGIGHEQYF. As DNA, the CDR3 is TGTGCCAGCAGCCCAACGGGAGGGATAGGCCACGAGCAGTACTTC.